Each of the 17 T cell receptor beta chains below was sequenced from the same sample in a study of blood T cell repertoires in COVID-19. The table came from immunoSEQ multiplex PCR; TCRdb's copy has only in-frame clones and leaves some out. The sample carries some 120,000 clones, roughly four fifths recorded once. The sample taken for sequencing was PBMCs or T cells enriched from blood (not recorded which). All receptors derive from a man aged 25 to 40 who had recovered from COVID-19.

The rearrangement links TRBV19 to TRBJ2-1; TRBD2 agrees at 7 bases. The CDR3 is made up of 15 amino acids. In germline, CDR1 is LNHDA, CDR2 SQIVND (reference sequence). Trimming cost V 3 bases and J 2 bases; bases outside gene matches: 4. CDR3 nucleotides: TGTGCCAGTAGTATGGGTAGCGGGCCCTACAATGAGCAGTTCTTC. This codes for CASSMGSGPYNEQFF.

This chain links TRBV27 with TRBJ2-3; D gene unclear. CDR3 length equals 17 residues. The germline V and J ends were trimmed by 5 bases and 5 bases, with 23 bases remaining between them. Germline V gene data show CDR1 as MNHEY and CDR2 as SMNVEV (reference sequence). The DNA for the CDR3 is TGTGCCAGCAGTACCCGTCGACACTTGCCCCACGTAGATACGCAGTATTTT. Residues: CASSTRRHLPHVDTQYF.

Only one count was recorded for this clone. J is TRBJ2-7 and V is TRBV5-1; D possibly corresponds to TRBD1 (6 bases). Germline V CDR1 and CDR2: SGHRS, YFSETQ. The CDR3 is made up of 14 amino acids. Trimming removed 4 bases from V and 0 bases from J, with 11 bases in between. The CDR3, as DNA: TGCGCCAGCAGCCCGAGGACAGACTCCTACGAGCAGTACTTC. Encoded protein: CASSPRTDSYEQYF.

This clone was counted a single time. V gene TRBV27 combines with J gene TRBJ1-1, with D unresolved. Trimming left V 1 base short and J 4 bases short, with 10 bases between. The CDR3 totals 14 residues. Germline CDR1 reads MNHEY; CDR2 reads SMNVEV (reference sequence). CDR3 amino acids: CASSLFFRSTEAFF. CDR3 sequence (DNA): TGTGCCAGCAGTTTATTCTTCAGATCCACTGAAGCTTTCTTT.

The rearrangement uses TRBV6-5 and TRBJ2-7; D gene ambiguous. CDR3 length: 12 amino acids. Germline V gene sequence: CDR1 MNHEY, CDR2 SVGAGI. Trimming took off 10 bases at V and 6 bases at J, with 16 bases between the two ends. This CDR3 is CATQDPKREQYV. CDR3 DNA: TGTGCCACCCAGGATCCCAAACGCGAGCAGTACGTC.

The genes are TRBV11-2 and TRBJ2-1, with 12 bases lining up with TRBD2. The CDR3 sequence is 14 residues long. Germline V gene data show CDR1 as SGHAT and CDR2 as FQNNGV. Trimming took 6 bases from V and 12 from J; bases not matched to a gene: 9. CDR3 DNA sequence: TGTGCCAGCAGTGGACTAGCGGGGCGGTATGGGCAGTTCTTC. Protein sequence: CASSGLAGRYGQFF.

The gene calls are TRBV12-5 and TRBJ1-1; D gene uncertain. The V end was cut by 0 bases, the J end by 5 bases, with 10 bases between. CDR3 length: 14 amino acids. CDR1 is LGHNT and CDR2 is FRNRAP in the germline V gene. The CDR3 nucleotides read TGTGCTAGTGGTTTGGTAGAGAGGTGGACTGAAGCTTTCTTT. Encoded protein: CASGLVERWTEAFF.

The chain recombines TRBV5-4 with TRBJ2-1, with 16 bases that match TRBD2. V gave up 4 bases and J gave up 7 bases; unmatched junction bases: 5. Germline values: CDR1 SGHNT, CDR2 YYREEE (reference sequence). The CDR3 length is 16 residues. Here the CDR3 DNA reads TGTGCCAGCAGCCTGGGACTAGCGGGAGGGGGAAATGAGCAGTTCTTC. Translation gives CASSLGLAGGGNEQFF.

This CDR3 reads CASSQRGQGGYGYTF. CDR3 bases: TGTGCCAGCAGCCAAAGGGGACAGGGAGGATATGGCTACACCTTC. The chain has TRBV3-1 (or the pseudogene TRBV3-2) and TRBJ1-2, with TRBD1 matching 9 bases. The CDR3 totals 15 residues. Unmatched junction bases numbered 6, after V lost 2 bases and J lost 5 bases. Germline V lookup: CDR1 LGHDT, CDR2 YNNKEL (reference sequence).

V usage is TRBV4-1 and J usage is TRBJ1-1, with no clear D. The germline V gene has CDR1 MGHRA and CDR2 YSYEKL. This CDR3 has 15 residues. The germline V and J ends were trimmed by 4 bases and 5 bases, with 17 bases remaining between them. In nucleotides, the CDR3 is TGCGCCAGCAGCCTTGAAGCCCGGGAAAGTACTGAAGCTTTCTTT. This gives the protein CASSLEARESTEAFF.

This clone was detected once. The J gene is TRBJ1-1, the V gene TRBV18; 7 bases fit TRBD1. The junction had 1 base not matched to a gene; V was cut back by 2 bases and J by 7 bases. The CDR3 runs 12 residues. CDR1 and CDR2 (germline): KGHSH, LQKENI. The CDR3 is CASSPDRVEAFF. Written as DNA, the CDR3 is TGTGCCAGCTCACCAGACAGGGTTGAAGCTTTCTTT.

The rearrangement joins TRBV10-3 to TRBJ1-3; D gene uncertain. Germline CDR1 reads ENHRY; CDR2 reads SYGVKD. The CDR3 has 15 amino acids. Trimming stripped 3 bases from V and 3 bases from J, with 12 bases between. The CDR3: CAISDRSGIGNTIYF. CDR3 DNA: TGTGCCATCAGTGATCGTAGCGGAATTGGAAACACCATATATTTT.

There are a few counts of this clone. V usage is TRBV3-1 (or the pseudogene TRBV3-2) and J usage is TRBJ2-2; the match to TRBD2 covers 10 bases. CDR3 size: 16 residues. V was pared by 3 bases and J by 6 bases, with 7 bases of the junction left unmatched. Germline CDR1 reads LGHDT; CDR2 reads YNNKEL (reference sequence). The CDR3 reads CASSQSAGGQSGELFF. The CDR3 DNA reads as TGTGCCAGCAGCCAGTCAGCGGGGGGGCAGTCCGGGGAGCTGTTTTTT.

This clone was recorded a few times. The chain recombines TRBV27 with TRBJ1-2; D is ambiguous. The CDR3 length is 15 residues. Germline CDR1 and CDR2: MNHEY and SMNVEV (reference sequence). Trimming stripped 4 bases from V and 0 bases from J, with 12 bases between. CDR3 amino acids: CASSSEHRSNYGYTF. DNA for the CDR3: TGTGCCAGCAGTTCTGAGCACAGATCTAACTATGGCTACACCTTC.

The chain uses TRBV18 and TRBJ1-3; 8 bases are a match to TRBD1. This CDR3 comprises 21 residues. The J segment lost 0 bases and the V segment lost 4 bases, leaving 20 bases of the junction unmatched. Germline lookup yields CDR1 KGHSH and CDR2 LQKENI. The CDR3 nucleotides are TGTGCCAGCTCACAAAACCTTTATATATCGGGACAGGAAAGCTCTGGAAACACCATATATTTT. It encodes CASSQNLYISGQESSGNTIYF.

CDR3 protein: CASSLVAAGYNEQFF. The CDR3 nucleotides are TGTGCCAGCAGCCTTGTTGCCGCGGGTTACAATGAGCAGTTCTTC. The V call is TRBV25-1, the J call TRBJ2-1; tentatively, D is TRBD2 (5 bases). The CDR3 has 15 residues. Trimming cost V 6 bases and J 4 bases, with 16 bases left between them. Germline CDR1 is MGHDK and CDR2 is SYGVNS.

V usage is TRBV9 and J usage is TRBJ2-3; 9 bases agree with TRBD2. CDR1 is SGDLS and CDR2 is YYNGEE in the germline V gene. After removal of 0 bases from V and 3 bases from J, the junction contained 2 bases not matched to a gene. This CDR3 has 15 residues. Here the CDR3 DNA reads TGTGCCAGCAGCGTAGCGGCGGGGGGGACAGATACGCAGTATTTT. It yields the protein CASSVAAGGTDTQYF.